This is a list of T cell receptor beta chains from one sample in a study of OX40 agonist ivuxolimab in advanced cancers. Some clones are missing from TCRdb's copy, which holds only in-frame ones; the method was immunoSEQ multiplex PCR. The table has around 53,000 clones, over 90% seen once. Specimen: CD4+ or CD8+ T cells sorted from blood, collected in a trial of the OX40 agonist ivuxolimab. These receptors were collected from an adult with an advanced solid tumor such as melanoma, head and neck, liver or kidney cancer. The CDR3 runs from the conserved cysteine through the conserved F or W. The order of the fields is D gene, V gene, J gene, clone size, CDR3 DNA, CDR3 protein. A D gene is named only where the DNA matches it firmly. Expanded clones are given a class, and other clones once, few, many or no size at all.

>.|TRBV7-3|TRBJ2-7|.
TGTGCCAGCAGCTTAGGCCCTTCCTACGAGCAGTACTTC
CASSLGPSYEQYF
>.|TRBV6-5|TRBJ2-3|.
TGTGCCAGCAGTTACTCCGGTCAAAGCACAGATACGCAGTATTTT
CASSYSGQSTDTQYF
>.|TRBV9|TRBJ1-1|.
TGTGCCAGCAGCGTAGGTTGGGGGGCCTACACTGAAGCTTTCTTT
CASSVGWGAYTEAFF
>.|TRBV19|TRBJ2-5|.
TGTGCCAGTAGTATAGACAGGGCGGAAGAGACCCAGTACTTC
CASSIDRAEETQYF
>.|TRBV9|TRBJ1-1|.
TGTGCCAGCAGCGTAGGGGCCGGACGTAACACTGAAGCTTTCTTT
CASSVGAGRNTEAFF
>.|TRBV5-5|TRBJ2-7|.
TGTGCCAGCACAGGTGGGGACTACGAGCAGTACTTC
CASTGGDYEQYF
>TRBD1|TRBV4-2|TRBJ2-1|.
TGTGCCAGCAGCCAAGAGGGGGCAGGGGGCTTTGAGCAGTTCTTC
CASSQEGAGGFEQFF
>.|TRBV19|TRBJ2-1|once
TGTGCCAGTAGTATACAGCGGGTCTACAATGAGCAGTTCTTC
CASSIQRVYNEQFF
>.|TRBV19|TRBJ2-7|.
TGTGCCAGTAGTAGACAAACATCCAGACCCTACGAGCAGTACTTC
CASSRQTSRPYEQYF
>.|TRBV9|TRBJ1-1|.
TGTGCCAGCAGCGTAGAGAGGGGTATGAACACTGAAGCTTTCTTT
CASSVERGMNTEAFF
>.|TRBV7-9|TRBJ2-5|.
TGTGCCAGCAGCTTTGGCGGAGAGGTCCAAGAGACCCAGTACTTC
CASSFGGEVQETQYF
>TRBD1|TRBV7-7|TRBJ2-7|once
TGTGCTAGCAGCTCAGGGACAGGGCCTTCCTACGAGCAGTACTTC
CASSSGTGPSYEQYF
>.|TRBV5-1|TRBJ2-7|.
TGCGCCAGCAGCTTGGGTGGAGGCTACGAGCAGTACTTC
CASSLGGGYEQYF
>.|TRBV6-5|TRBJ1-1|large
TGTGCCAGCAGTTACAGGGAGGGGGAAACTGAAGCTTTCTTT
CASSYREGETEAFF
>.|TRBV13|TRBJ1-2|once
TGTGCCAGCAGCCGGACCGCGTATGAGGGCTATGGCTACACCTTC
CASSRTAYEGYGYTF
>TRBD1|TRBV28|TRBJ2-1|.
TGTGCCAGCAGTTCCGACAGGGGCCAGAACCCCTACAATGAGCAGTTCTTC
CASSSDRGQNPYNEQFF
>.|TRBV6-5|TRBJ1-1|.
TGTGCCAGCAGTTACCAGACAGAACGCATGAACACTGAAGCTTTCTTT
CASSYQTERMNTEAFF
>TRBD1|TRBV25-1|TRBJ1-6|.
TGTGCCAGCAGTGAAGGACAGGGGGCTTCACCCCTCCACTTT
CASSEGQGASPLHF